The sequence of this T cell receptor beta chain was determined in a study of T cell repertoires and Cas9 in healthy adults. Study as a whole: SpCas9-reactive CD4 and CD8 T cells were characterized for potency, cytotoxicity and lineage. Study-level findings and limits: SpCas9-reactive effector T cells were reportedly restrained in vitro by SpCas9-reactive regulatory T cells.

V lost 5 bases to trimming and J lost 5 bases, with 10 bases between them. Germline assignment: CDR1 SGHTA and CDR2 FQGNSA. This CDR3 region has 13 residues. Profiling relied on immunoSEQ multiplex PCR, and the TCRdb table lists in-frame clones only, not all of them. This sample carries fewer than 25,000 clones, 75% to 95% of them seen once, and the ten largest clones take about 1.6%. Regarding this clone: The antigen is undetermined.

The sequencing input was CD4+ effector T cells (CD127+, CD25-, CD137-, CD154-) from PBMCs; culture status not recorded. This clonotype originated in a human donor in good health. The rearrangement uses TRBV7-2 and TRBJ1-5; D not resolved. The CDR3 spells CASSPGIYQPQHF. CDR3 sequence (DNA): TGTGCCAGCAGCCCCGGGATTTATCAGCCCCAGCATTTT. The whole variable domain, remainder taken from reference TRBV7-2 and TRBJ1-5, is GAGVSQSPSNKVTEKGKDVELRCDPISGHTALYWYRQSLGQGLEFLIYFQGNSAPDKSGLPSDRFSAERTGGSVSTLTIQRTQQEDSAVYLCASSPGIYQPQHFGDGTRLSIL.